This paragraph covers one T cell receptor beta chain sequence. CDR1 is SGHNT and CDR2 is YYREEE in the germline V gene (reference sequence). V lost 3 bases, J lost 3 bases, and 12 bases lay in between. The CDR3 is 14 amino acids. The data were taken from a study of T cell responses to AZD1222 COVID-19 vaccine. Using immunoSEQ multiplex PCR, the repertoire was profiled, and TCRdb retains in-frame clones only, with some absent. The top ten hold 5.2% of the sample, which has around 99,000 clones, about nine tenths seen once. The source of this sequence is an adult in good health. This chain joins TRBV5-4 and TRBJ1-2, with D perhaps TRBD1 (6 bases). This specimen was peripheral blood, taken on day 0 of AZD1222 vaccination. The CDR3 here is CASSSTGDHYGYTF. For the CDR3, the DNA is TGTGCCAGCAGCTCGACAGGAGACCACTATGGCTACACCTTC. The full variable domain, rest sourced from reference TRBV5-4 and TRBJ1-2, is ETGVTQSPTHLIKTRGQQVTLRCSSQSGHNTVSWYQQALGQGPQFIFQYYREEENGRGNFPPRFSGLQFPNYSSELNVNALELDDSALYLCASSSTGDHYGYTFGSGTRLTVV.